The rows below give T cell receptor beta chains drawn from one sample of a study of yellow fever vaccine responses in identical twins. TCRdb ran MiXCR on the RT-PCR reads and lists one entry per CDR3 protein. The sample comprises approximately 33,000 distinct CDR3 sequences, 60% of which are singletons, and 4.5% rests with the top ten. Sequencing used T cells from blood (PBMCs), unsorted or a sorted subset (not recorded which), obtained before or after yellow fever vaccination (not recorded which). The source is a woman aged 18-29 years who received the yellow fever vaccine. Each CDR3 is given with its conserved first and last residue. D genes are given only for firm matches. Clone size, where shown, is once, few, many, or a class for clones that have expanded.

CASSLTLGRNEQFF	TGCGCCAGCAGCTTAACTCTTGGAAGGAATGAGCAGTTCTTC	TRBJ2-1	NA	NA	TRBV5-1
CASSSTSRGAGELFF	TGTGCCAGCAGTTCCACTAGTCGCGGGGCCGGGGAGCTGTTTTTT	TRBJ2-2	NA	few	TRBV6-5
CASSLGGTTETQYF	TGTGCCAGCAGCTTAGGTGGGACCACGGAGACCCAGTACTTC	TRBJ2-5	NA	few	TRBV7-6
CASSLRISTDTQYF	TGTGCCAGCAGCCTACGAATCAGTACAGATACGCAGTATTTT	TRBJ2-3	NA	NA	TRBV13
CASSLRADSSYNEQFF	TGTGCCAGCAGCCTTAGGGCGGATAGCTCCTACAATGAGCAGTTCTTC	TRBJ2-1	NA	NA	TRBV7-3
CASSLPGAGANVLTF	TGCGCCAGCAGCTTACCAGGGGCTGGGGCCAACGTCCTGACTTTC	TRBJ2-6	NA	NA	TRBV5-1
CASSVGTHGSETQYF	TGTGCCAGCAGCGTTGGGACGCATGGTTCGGAGACCCAGTACTTC	TRBJ2-5	NA	few	TRBV7-9
CASSRTGTVDNEQFF	TGTGCCAGCAGCCGAACCGGGACCGTAGACAATGAGCAGTTCTTC	TRBJ2-1	NA	NA	TRBV3-1
CASTSGLGNQPQHF	TGTGCCAGCACCTCCGGTCTGGGTAATCAGCCCCAGCATTTT	TRBJ1-5	NA	NA	TRBV13
CASSLTGLAQYF	TGTGCCAGCAGCCTGACAGGGCTGGCCCAGTACTTC	TRBJ2-5	TRBD1	NA	TRBV11-1
CASSTPSGGAGHEQYF	TGTGCCAGCAGTACACCCTCAGGGGGCGCGGGTCACGAGCAGTACTTC	TRBJ2-7	TRBD1	few	TRBV6-1
CSVEGGDFYGYTF	TGCAGCGTTGAAGGCGGTGACTTCTATGGCTACACCTTC	TRBJ1-2	NA	NA	TRBV29-1
CSASQGLAGTNEQFF	TGCAGTGCTTCTCAGGGACTAGCGGGGACCAATGAGCAGTTCTTC	TRBJ2-1	TRBD2	once	TRBV20-1
CASSDLDRESTEAFF	TGTGCCAGCAGTGATCTGGACAGGGAGAGCACTGAAGCTTTCTTT	TRBJ1-1	TRBD1	few	TRBV25-1
CSVEGEREEGQETQYF	TGCAGCGTTGAAGGGGAAAGGGAGGAAGGTCAAGAGACCCAGTACTTC	TRBJ2-5	NA	NA	TRBV29-1
CSVRLVETYNEQFF	TGCAGCGTACGACTAGTCGAGACTTACAATGAGCAGTTCTTC	TRBJ2-1	NA	NA	TRBV29-1